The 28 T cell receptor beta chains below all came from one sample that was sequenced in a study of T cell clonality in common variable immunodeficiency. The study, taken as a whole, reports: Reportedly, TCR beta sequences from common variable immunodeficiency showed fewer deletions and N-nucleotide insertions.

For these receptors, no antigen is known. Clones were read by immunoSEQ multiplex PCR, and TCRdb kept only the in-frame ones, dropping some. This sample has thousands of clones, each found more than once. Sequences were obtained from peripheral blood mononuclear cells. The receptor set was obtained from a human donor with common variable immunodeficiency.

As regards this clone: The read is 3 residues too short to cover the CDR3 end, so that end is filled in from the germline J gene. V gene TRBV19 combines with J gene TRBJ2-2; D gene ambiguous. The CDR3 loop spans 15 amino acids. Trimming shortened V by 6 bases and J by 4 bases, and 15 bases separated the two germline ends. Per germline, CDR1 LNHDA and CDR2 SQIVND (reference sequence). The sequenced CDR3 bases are TGTGCCAGTAGGGTTTGGCTTGAGAGCACCGGGGAG. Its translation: CASRVWLESTGE. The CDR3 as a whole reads CASRVWLESTGELFF.

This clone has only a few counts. The CDR3 reads CASSESSGGVYEQYF. The sequenced part of the CDR3 DNA is TGTGCCAGCAGTGAATCTAGCGGAGGGGTCTACGAG. The chain recombines TRBV6-1 with TRBJ2-7, with 7 bases aligning to TRBD2. The read halts 3 residues ahead of the CDR3 end, with the missing end drawn from the germline J gene. Trimming at V came to 2 bases and at J to 3 bases, leaving 7 bases not matched to a gene. Germline V gene lookup returns CDR1 MNHNS and CDR2 SASEGT. The length of the CDR3 is 15 residues.

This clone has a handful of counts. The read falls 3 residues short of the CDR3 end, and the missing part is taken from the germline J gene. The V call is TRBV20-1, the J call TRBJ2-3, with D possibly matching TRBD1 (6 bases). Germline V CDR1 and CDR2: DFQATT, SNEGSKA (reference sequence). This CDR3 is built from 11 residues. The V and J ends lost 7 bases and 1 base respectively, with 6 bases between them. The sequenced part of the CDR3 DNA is TGCAGTGGACAGGGCACAGATACG. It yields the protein CSGQGTDT. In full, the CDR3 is CSGQGTDTQYF.

CDR3 region: CASSLPFSRGEQFF. The covered CDR3 bases are TGTGCCAGCAGCCTCCCCTTCAGTCGTGGTGAG. This sequence joins TRBV7-9 and TRBJ2-1, with D unclear. With the read ending 3 residues before the CDR3 end, the germline J gene is used to fill in that end. This CDR3 is 14 amino acids long. Germline lookup yields CDR1 SEHNR and CDR2 FQNEAQ (reference sequence). V gave up 5 bases and J gave up 9 bases, with 17 bases separating them.

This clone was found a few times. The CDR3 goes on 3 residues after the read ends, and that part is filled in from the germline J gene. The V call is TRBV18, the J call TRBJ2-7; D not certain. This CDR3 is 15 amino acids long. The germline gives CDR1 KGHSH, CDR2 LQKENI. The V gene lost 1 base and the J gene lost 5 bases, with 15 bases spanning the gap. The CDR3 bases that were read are TGTGCCAGCTCACCACTCTCCACCCCAGCGCACGAG. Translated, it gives CASSPLSTPAHE. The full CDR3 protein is CASSPLSTPAHEQYF.

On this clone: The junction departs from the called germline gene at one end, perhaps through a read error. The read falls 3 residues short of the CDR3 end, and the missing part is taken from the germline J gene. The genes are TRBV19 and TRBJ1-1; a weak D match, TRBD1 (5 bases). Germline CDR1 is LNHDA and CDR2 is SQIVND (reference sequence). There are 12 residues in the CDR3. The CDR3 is CARSIEAGPAFF. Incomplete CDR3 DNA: TGTGCCAGGAGTATAGAGGCAGGGCCA.

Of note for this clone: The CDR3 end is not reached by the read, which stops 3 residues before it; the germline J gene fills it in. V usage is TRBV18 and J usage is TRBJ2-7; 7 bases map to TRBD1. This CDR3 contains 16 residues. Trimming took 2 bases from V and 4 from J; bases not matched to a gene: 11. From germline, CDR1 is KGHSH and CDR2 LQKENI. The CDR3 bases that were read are TGTGCCAGCTCACCAATATCACAGGGGCGGATATACGAG. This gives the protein CASSPISQGRIYE. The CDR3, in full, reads CASSPISQGRIYEQYF. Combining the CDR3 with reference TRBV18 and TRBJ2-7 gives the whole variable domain NAGVMQNPRHLVRRRGQEARLRCSPMKGHSHVYWYRQLPEEGLKFMVYLQKENIIDESGMPKERFSAEFPKEGPSILRIQQVVRGDSAAYFCASSPISQGRIYEQYFGPGTRLTVT.

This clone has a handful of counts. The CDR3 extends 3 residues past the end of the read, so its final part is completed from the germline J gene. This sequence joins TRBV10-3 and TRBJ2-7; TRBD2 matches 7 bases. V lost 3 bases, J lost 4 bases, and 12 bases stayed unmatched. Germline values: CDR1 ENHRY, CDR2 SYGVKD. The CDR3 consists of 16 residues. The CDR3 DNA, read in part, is TGTGCCATCAGTGAACTAGGCGGGGGACTCTCATACGAG. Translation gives CAISELGGGLSYE. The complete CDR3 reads CAISELGGGLSYEQYF.

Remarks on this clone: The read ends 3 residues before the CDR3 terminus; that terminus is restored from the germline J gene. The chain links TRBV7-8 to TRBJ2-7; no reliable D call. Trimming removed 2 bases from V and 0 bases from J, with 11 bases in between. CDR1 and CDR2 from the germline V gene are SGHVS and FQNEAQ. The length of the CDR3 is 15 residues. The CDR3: CASSLLRSSSYEQYF. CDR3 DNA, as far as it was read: TGTGCCAGCAGCTTACTCCGTTCCAGCTCCTACGAG.

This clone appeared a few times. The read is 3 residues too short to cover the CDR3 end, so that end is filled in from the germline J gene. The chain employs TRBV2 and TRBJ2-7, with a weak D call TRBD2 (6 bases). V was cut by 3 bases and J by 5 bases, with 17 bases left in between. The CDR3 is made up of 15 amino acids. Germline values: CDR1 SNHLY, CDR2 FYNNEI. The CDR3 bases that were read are TGTGCCAGCAGTGACCCCCTGGGGGGTCTGGACGAG. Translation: CASSDPLGGLDE. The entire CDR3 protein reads CASSDPLGGLDEQYF. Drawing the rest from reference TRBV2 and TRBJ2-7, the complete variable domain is EPEVTQTPSHQVTQMGQEVILRCVPISNHLYFYWYRQILGQKVEFLVSFYNNEISEKSEIFDDQFSVERPDGSNFTLKIRSTKLEDSAMYFCASSDPLGGLDEQYFGPGTRLTVT.

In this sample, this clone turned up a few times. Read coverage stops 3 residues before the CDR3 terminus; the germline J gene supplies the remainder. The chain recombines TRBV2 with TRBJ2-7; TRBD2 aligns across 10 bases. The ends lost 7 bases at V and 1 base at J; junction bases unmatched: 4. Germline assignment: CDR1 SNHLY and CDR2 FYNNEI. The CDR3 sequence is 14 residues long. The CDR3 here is CASKVAGGSYEQYF. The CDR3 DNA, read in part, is TGTGCCAGCAAAGTAGCGGGAGGATCCTACGAG.

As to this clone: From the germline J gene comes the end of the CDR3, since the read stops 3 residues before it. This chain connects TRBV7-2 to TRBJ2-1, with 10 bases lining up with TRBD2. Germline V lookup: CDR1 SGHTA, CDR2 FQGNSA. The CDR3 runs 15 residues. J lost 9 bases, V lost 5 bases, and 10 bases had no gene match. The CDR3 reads CASSQASGRAGEQFF. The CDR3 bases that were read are TGTGCCAGCAGCCAGGCCAGCGGGAGGGCCGGTGAG.

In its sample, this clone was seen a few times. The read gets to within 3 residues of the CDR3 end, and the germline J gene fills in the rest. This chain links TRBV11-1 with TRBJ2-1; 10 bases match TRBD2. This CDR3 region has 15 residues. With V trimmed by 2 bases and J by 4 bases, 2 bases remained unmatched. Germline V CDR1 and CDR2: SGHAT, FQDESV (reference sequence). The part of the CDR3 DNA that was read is TGTGCCAGCAGCTTAAGCGGGAGGGATTACAATGAG. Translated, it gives CASSLSGRDYNE. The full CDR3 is CASSLSGRDYNEQFF.

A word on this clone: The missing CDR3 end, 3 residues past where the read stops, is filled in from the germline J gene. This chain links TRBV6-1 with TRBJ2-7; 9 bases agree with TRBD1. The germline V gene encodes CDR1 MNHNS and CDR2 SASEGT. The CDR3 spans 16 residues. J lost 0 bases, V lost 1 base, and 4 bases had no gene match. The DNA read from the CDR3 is TGTGCCAGCAGTGAAGGTAACAGGGGGCACTCCTACGAG. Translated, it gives CASSEGNRGHSYE. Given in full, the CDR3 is CASSEGNRGHSYEQYF.

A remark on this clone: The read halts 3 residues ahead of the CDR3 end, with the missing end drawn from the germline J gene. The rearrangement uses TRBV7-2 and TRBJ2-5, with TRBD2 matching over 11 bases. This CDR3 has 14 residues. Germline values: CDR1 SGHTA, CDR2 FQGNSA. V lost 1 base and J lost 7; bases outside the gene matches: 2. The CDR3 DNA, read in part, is TGTGCCAGCAGCTTAGTCGGGACTAGCGGGACC. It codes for CASSLVGTSGT. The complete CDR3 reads CASSLVGTSGTQYF.

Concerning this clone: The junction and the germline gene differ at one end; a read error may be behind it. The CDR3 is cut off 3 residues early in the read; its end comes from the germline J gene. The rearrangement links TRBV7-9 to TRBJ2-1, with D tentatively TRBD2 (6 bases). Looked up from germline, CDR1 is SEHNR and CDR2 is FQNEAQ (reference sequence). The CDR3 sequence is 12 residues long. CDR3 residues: CASSSDYSEQFF. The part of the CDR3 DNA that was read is TGTGCCAGCAGCTCGGACTACAGTGAG.

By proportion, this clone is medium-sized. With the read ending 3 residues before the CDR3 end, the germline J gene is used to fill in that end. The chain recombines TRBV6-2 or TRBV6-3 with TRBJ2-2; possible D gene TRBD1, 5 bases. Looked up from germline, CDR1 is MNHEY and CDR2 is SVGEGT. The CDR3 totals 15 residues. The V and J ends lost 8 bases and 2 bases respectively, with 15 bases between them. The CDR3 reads CASGPGHLNTGELFF. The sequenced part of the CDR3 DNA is TGTGCCAGCGGCCCCGGACACCTAAACACCGGGGAG.

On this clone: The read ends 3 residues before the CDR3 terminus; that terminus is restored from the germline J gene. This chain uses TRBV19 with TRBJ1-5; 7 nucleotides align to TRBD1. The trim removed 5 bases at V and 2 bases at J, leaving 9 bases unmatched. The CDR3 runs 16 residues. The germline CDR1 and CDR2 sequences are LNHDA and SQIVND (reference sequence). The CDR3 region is CASSGRNRGRNQPQHF. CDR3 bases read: TGTGCCAGTAGTGGTCGGAACAGGGGTCGCAATCAGCCC.

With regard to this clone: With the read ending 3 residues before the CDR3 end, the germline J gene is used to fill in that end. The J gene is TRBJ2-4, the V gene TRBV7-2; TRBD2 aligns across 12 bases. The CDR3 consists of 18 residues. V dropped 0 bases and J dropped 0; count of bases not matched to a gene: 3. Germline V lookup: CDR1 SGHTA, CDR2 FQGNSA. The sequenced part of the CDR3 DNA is TGTGCCAGCAGCTTAGCGCCGGGACTAGCGGGAGCCAAAAACATT. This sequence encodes CASSLAPGLAGAKNI. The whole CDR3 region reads CASSLAPGLAGAKNIQYF.

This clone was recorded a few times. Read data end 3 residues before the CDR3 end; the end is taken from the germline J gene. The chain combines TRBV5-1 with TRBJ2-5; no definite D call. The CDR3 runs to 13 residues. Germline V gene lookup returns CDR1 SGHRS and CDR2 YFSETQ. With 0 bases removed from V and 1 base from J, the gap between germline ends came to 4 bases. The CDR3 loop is CASSLGSQETQYF. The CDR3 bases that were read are TGCGCCAGCAGCTTGGGCAGCCAAGAGACC.

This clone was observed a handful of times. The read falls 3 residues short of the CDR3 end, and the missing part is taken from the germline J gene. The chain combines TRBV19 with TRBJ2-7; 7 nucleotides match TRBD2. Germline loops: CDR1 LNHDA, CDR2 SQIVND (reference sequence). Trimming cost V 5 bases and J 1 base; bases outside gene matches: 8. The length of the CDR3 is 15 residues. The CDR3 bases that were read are TGTGCCAGTAGTCCCTTGAGCGGGAAATCCTACGAG. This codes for CASSPLSGKSYE. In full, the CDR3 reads CASSPLSGKSYEQYF. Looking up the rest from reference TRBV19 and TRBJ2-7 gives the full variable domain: DGGITQSPKYLFRKEGQNVTLSCEQNLNHDAMYWYRQDPGQGLRLIYYSQIVNDFQKGDIAEGYSVSREKKESFPLTVTSAQKNPTAFYLCASSPLSGKSYEQYFGPGTRLTVT.

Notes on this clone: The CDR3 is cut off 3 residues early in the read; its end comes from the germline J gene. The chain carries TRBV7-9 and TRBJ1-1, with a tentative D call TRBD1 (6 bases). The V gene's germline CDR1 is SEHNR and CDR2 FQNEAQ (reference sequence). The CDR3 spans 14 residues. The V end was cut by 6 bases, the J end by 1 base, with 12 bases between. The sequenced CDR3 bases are TGTGCCAGCAGTGTATCAGGGGCGAACACTGAA. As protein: CASSVSGANTE. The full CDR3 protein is CASSVSGANTEAFF.

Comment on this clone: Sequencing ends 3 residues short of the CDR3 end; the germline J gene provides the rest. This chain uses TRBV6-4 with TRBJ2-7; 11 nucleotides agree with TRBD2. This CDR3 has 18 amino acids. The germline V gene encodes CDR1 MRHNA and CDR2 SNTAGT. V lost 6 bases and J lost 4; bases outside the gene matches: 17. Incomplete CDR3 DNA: TGTGCCAGCAGAGACGCCGGGACTAGCGGCCGAAAAGGGTACGAG. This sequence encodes CASRDAGTSGRKGYE. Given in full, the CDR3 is CASRDAGTSGRKGYEQYF.

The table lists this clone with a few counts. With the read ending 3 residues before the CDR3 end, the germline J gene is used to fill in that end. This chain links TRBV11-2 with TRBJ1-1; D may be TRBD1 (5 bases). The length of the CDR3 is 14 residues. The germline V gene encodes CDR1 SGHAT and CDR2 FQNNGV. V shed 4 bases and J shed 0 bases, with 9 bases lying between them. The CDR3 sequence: CASSWGGMNTEAFF. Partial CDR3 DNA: TGTGCCAGCAGCTGGGGGGGGATGAACACTGAA.

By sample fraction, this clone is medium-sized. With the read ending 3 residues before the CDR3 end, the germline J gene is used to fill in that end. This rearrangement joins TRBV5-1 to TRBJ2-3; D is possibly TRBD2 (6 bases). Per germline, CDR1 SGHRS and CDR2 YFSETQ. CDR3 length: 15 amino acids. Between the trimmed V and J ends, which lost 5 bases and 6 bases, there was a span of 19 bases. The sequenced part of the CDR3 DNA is TGCGCCAGCAGATGGAGGGACTTCAGGGCCGATACG. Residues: CASRWRDFRADT. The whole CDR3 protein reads CASRWRDFRADTQYF.

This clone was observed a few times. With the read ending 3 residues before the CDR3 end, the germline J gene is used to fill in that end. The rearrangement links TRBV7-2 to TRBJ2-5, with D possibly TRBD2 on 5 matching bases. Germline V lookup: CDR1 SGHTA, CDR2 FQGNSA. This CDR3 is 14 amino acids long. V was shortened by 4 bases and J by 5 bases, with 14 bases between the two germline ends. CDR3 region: CASSSTTGGETQYF. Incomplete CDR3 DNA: TGTGCCAGCAGCTCAACTACGGGCGGGGAGACC.

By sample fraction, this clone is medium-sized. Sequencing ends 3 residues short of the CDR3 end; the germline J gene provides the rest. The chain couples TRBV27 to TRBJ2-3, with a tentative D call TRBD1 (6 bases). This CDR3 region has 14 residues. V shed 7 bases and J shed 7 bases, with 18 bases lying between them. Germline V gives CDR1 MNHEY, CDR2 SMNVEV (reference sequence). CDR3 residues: CASIGRTDTHTQYF. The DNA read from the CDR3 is TGTGCCAGCATAGGAAGGACAGACACTCATACG.

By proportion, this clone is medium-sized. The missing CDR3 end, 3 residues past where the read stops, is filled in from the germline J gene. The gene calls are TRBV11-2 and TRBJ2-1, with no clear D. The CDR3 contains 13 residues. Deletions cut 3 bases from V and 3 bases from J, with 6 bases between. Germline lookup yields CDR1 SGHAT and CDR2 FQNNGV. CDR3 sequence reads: CASSFQNYNEQFF. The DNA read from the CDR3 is TGTGCCAGCAGCTTTCAGAACTACAATGAG.